The source of this T cell receptor (beta chain) is a study of blood T cell repertoires in COVID-19. Whole-study context: Whether acute or convalescent, the COVID-19 samples came from the United States, Italy and Spain. T cells, B-cell-depleted T cells, or PBMCs provided the cDNA or gDNA that served as material.

As processed by the authors: Reference gene primer amplification gave estimated nucleated cell counts. Here immunoSEQ multiplex PCR was the method, and the copy in TCRdb shows in-frame clones only, minus some. The V and J calls and clone size are taken from that table; D and trimming were inferred from the DNA. The table has 200,000 to 250,000 clones, around 80% seen once. The germline gives CDR1 MNHEY, CDR2 SMNVEV (reference sequence). Trimming removed 5 bases from V and 4 bases from J; junction bases left unmatched: 4. The CDR3 spans 14 residues. The source is a man between 25 and 39 years old with active or convalescent COVID-19. Sequenced input: peripheral blood. The rearrangement uses TRBV27 and TRBJ1-5, with 8 positions matching TRBD1. This CDR3 reads CASSVDRENQPQHF. CDR3 nucleotide sequence: TGTGCCAGCAGTGTGGACAGGGAGAATCAGCCCCAGCATTTT.